The 25 T cell receptor beta chains below all came from one sample that was sequenced in a study of shared clonotypes between healthy human individuals. Only CD45RO-negative cells positively selected for CCR7 counted as naive CD8 cells, so terminally differentiated effector memory CD45RA+ cells were excluded. Using immunoSEQ multiplex PCR, the repertoire was profiled, and TCRdb retains in-frame clones only, with some absent. The repertoire includes some 2 million clones, roughly 95% of them detected once, and about 1.1% sits in the top ten. The sequencing sample was made of naive CD8+ T cells sorted from blood. The receptors originated from a man aged 18 to 30 in good health.

The chain is built from TRBV5-1 and TRBJ1-6, with a tentative D call TRBD1 (6 bases). The germline gives CDR1 SGHRS, CDR2 YFSETQ. The CDR3 runs 15 residues. V lost 6 bases and J 7 bases, leaving 17 bases between the germline ends. CDR3 in amino acids: CASTLRGGLNSPLHF. CDR3 coding DNA: TGCGCCAGCACCCTGAGGGGGGGCCTAAATTCACCCCTCCACTTT.

The chain has TRBV7-8 and TRBJ2-7, with 7 bases fitting TRBD2. V lost 6 bases and J lost 2; bases outside the gene matches: 4. CDR3 length: 13 residues. Germline-derived CDR1 and CDR2 are SGHVS and FQNEAQ. CDR3 loop: CASRPGTTYEQYF. As DNA, the CDR3 is TGTGCCAGCAGGCCCGGGACTACCTACGAGCAGTACTTC.

Comments on this clone: In the same sample, other DNA sequences code for this CDR3. The chain uses TRBV11-2 and TRBJ2-7; 9 positions agree with TRBD1. The ends lost 5 bases at V and 4 bases at J; junction bases unmatched: 6. CDR1 is SGHAT and CDR2 is FQNNGV in the germline V gene. This CDR3 has 14 residues. The CDR3 region is CASSPGTGFYEQYF. CDR3 DNA: TGTGCCAGCAGCCCCGGGACAGGGTTTTACGAGCAGTACTTC.

This sequence joins TRBV11-1 and TRBJ1-1, with unresolved D. This CDR3 contains 13 residues. Per the germline V gene, CDR1 is SGHAT and CDR2 is FQDESV (reference sequence). Trimming pared 4 bases from V and 1 base from J, leaving 7 bases between. Here the CDR3 DNA reads TGTGCCAGCAGCTCCCTTTCGAACACTGAAGCTTTCTTT. It yields the protein CASSSLSNTEAFF. Full variable domain (rest looked up from reference TRBV11-1 and TRBJ1-1): EAEVAQSPRYKITEKSQAVAFWCDPISGHATLYWYRQILGQGPELLVQFQDESVVDDSQLPKDRFSAERLKGVDSTLKIQPAELGDSAMYLCASSSLSNTEAFFGQGTRLTVV.

The genes are TRBV10-3 and TRBJ2-5; perhaps TRBD1 as D (6 bases). V shed 7 bases and J shed 5 bases, with 14 bases lying between them. The CDR3 has 13 amino acids. The germline gives CDR1 ENHRY, CDR2 SYGVKD. CDR3 DNA: TGTGCCATCACCGAGGGGGTGGGGGAGACCCAGTACTTC. The encoded protein is CAITEGVGETQYF.

The chain couples TRBV28 to TRBJ2-5; 9 bases agree with TRBD1. Germline V gene lookup returns CDR1 MDHEN and CDR2 SYDVKM. The CDR3 loop spans 18 amino acids. J lost 7 bases, V lost 1 base, and 16 bases had no gene match. CDR3 nucleotides: TGTGCCAGCAGTTTATCACGCGAGGGGACAGGGTTTTTCGGGACCCAGTACTTC. As protein: CASSLSREGTGFFGTQYF.

The chain employs TRBV29-1 and TRBJ2-7; maybe TRBD1 (5 bases). The CDR3 loop spans 13 amino acids. V lost 6 bases and J lost 5, with 17 bases in between. The germline V gene has CDR1 SQVTM and CDR2 ANQGSEA. CDR3 region: CSVTGLSTDEQYF. For the CDR3, the DNA is TGCAGCGTAACAGGCCTATCGACGGACGAGCAGTACTTC.

Regarding this clone: Distinct nucleotide sequences in the sample also encode this CDR3. The chain joins TRBV9 to TRBJ2-7, with D perhaps TRBD1 or TRBD2 (5 bases each). The V and J ends lost 2 bases and 1 base respectively, with 10 bases between them. Germline V gene data show CDR1 as SGDLS and CDR2 as YYNGEE. The CDR3 has 14 residues. For the CDR3, the DNA is TGTGCCAGCAGCGTCGGGACCGCGTCCTACGAGCAGTACTTC. Translating gives CASSVGTASYEQYF.

A note on this clone: This CDR3 is missing its conserved last phenylalanine or tryptophan, likely due to a read error. The chain is built from TRBV5-4 and TRBJ2-7; either TRBD1 or TRBD2 may fit D (5 bases each). The ends were cut back, 0 bases at V and 0 bases at J, with 16 bases in the middle. Germline-derived CDR1 and CDR2 are SGHNT and YYREEE (reference sequence). CDR3 length: 17 residues. This CDR3 reads CASSLAPGKGPSYEQYS. CDR3 in DNA: TGTGCCAGCAGCTTGGCCCCTGGGAAGGGACCCTCCTACGAGCAGTACTCC.

The chain has TRBV13 and TRBJ2-3; no clear D. This CDR3 spans 15 amino acids. Trimming removed 1 base at V and 0 bases at J, with 8 bases between. Germline V lookup: CDR1 PRHDT, CDR2 FYEKMQ (reference sequence). This CDR3 is CASSLAYNSTDTQYF. In nucleotides, the CDR3 is TGTGCCAGCAGCTTAGCGTACAATAGCACAGATACGCAGTATTTT.

The chain uses TRBV28 and TRBJ2-7; D perhaps matches TRBD2 (5 bases). The CDR3 extends over 17 amino acids. Germline loops: CDR1 MDHEN, CDR2 SYDVKM. The V end lost 1 base, the J end lost 0 bases, and 16 bases lay between the germline ends. CDR3 protein: CASSLFPATDFSYEQYF. The CDR3 region has the DNA TGTGCCAGCAGTTTATTTCCCGCCACGGACTTCTCCTACGAGCAGTACTTC.

The chain recombines TRBV27 with TRBJ2-7, with D maybe TRBD1 (5 bases). CDR3 size: 14 residues. Trimming removed 5 bases at V and 2 bases at J, with 13 bases between. CDR1 is MNHEY, CDR2 SMNVEV, per germline (reference sequence). CDR3 in DNA: TGTGCCAGCAGTCCCTCCGGACATACCTACGAGCAGTACTTC. Translated, it gives CASSPSGHTYEQYF.

This clone came up a few times. The rearrangement joins TRBV10-1 to TRBJ1-6, with D unresolved. The CDR3 covers 13 residues. The V end lost 2 bases, the J end lost 10 bases, and 9 bases lay between the germline ends. Germline-derived CDR1 and CDR2 are WNHNN and SYGVQD (reference sequence). The CDR3 DNA reads as TGCGCCAGCAGTGAGCTGATTGAATCACCCCTCCACTTT. It codes for CASSELIESPLHF.

The chain combines TRBV19 with TRBJ2-7; D is possibly TRBD2 (6 bases). This CDR3 is 13 amino acids long. Germline CDR1 and CDR2: LNHDA and SQIVND (reference sequence). The V and J ends lost 1 base and 5 bases respectively, with 9 bases between them. CDR3 protein: CASSIATSNEQYF. The CDR3 coding sequence is TGTGCCAGTAGTATAGCTACTAGCAACGAGCAGTACTTC.

The chain uses TRBV4-1 and TRBJ1-1; D is unclear. Germline V lookup: CDR1 MGHRA, CDR2 YSYEKL. The CDR3 totals 15 residues. V was clipped by 1 base and J by 3 bases, with 12 bases between them. CDR3 DNA: TGCGCCAGCAGCCAAGTTTCTGGGCTGTACACTGAAGCTTTCTTT. Translating it yields CASSQVSGLYTEAFF.

Points on this clone: The junction and the germline gene differ at one end; a read error may be behind it. Different DNA sequences within this sample yield the same CDR3. The chain recombines TRBV19 with TRBJ2-1; D call uncertain. Germline CDR1 and CDR2: LNHDA and SQIVND (reference sequence). The CDR3 is 14 amino acids. Here the CDR3 DNA reads TGTGCTAGTAGTATAGACCTTGAAAGCGATGAGCAGTTCTTC. Translation: CASSIDLESDEQFF. The variable domain in full, completed from reference TRBV19 and TRBJ2-1, reads DGGITQSPKYLFRKEGQNVTLSCEQNLNHDAMYWYRQDPGQGLRLIYYSQIVNDFQKGDIAEGYSVSREKKESFPLTVTSAQKNPTAFYLCASSIDLESDEQFFGPGTRLTVL.

This sequence joins TRBV4-3 and TRBJ2-5; no firm D call. Germline CDR1 LGHNA, CDR2 YSLEER. V lost 0 bases, J lost 2 bases, and 10 bases lay in between. This CDR3 is built from 15 residues. CDR3 residues: CASSQDLLGQETQYF. The CDR3 coding sequence is TGCGCCAGCAGCCAAGATCTGCTAGGGCAAGAGACCCAGTACTTC.

This chain's CDR3 is CATSNQGVPYEQYF. CDR3 sequence (DNA): TGTGCCACTTCTAATCAGGGAGTACCCTACGAGCAGTACTTC. This chain connects TRBV15 to TRBJ2-7, with D perhaps being TRBD1 or TRBD2 (5 bases each). V was pared by 9 bases and J by 2 bases, with 17 bases between. The CDR3 extends over 14 amino acids. Germline V CDR1 and CDR2: LNHNV, YYDKDF (reference sequence).

This clone appeared a single time. The rearrangement joins TRBV10-3 to TRBJ1-2; D unresolved. The CDR3 consists of 14 residues. V was clipped by 3 bases and J by 0 bases, with 8 bases between them. Germline V gene sequence: CDR1 ENHRY, CDR2 SYGVKD. The CDR3 here is CAISDVEANYGYTF. In DNA, the CDR3 is TGTGCCATCAGTGATGTTGAGGCTAACTATGGCTACACCTTC.

The J gene is TRBJ1-6, the V gene TRBV7-6, with no clear D. The germline V gene encodes CDR1 SGHVS and CDR2 FNYEAQ. Deletions cut 1 base from V and 9 bases from J, with 7 bases between. The CDR3 has 13 amino acids. In DNA form, the CDR3 reads TGTGCCAGCAGCTTAGATGAGGGTTCACCCCTCCACTTT. Amino acid sequence: CASSLDEGSPLHF.

The chain employs TRBV7-8 and TRBJ1-4; D unclear. Per the germline V gene, CDR1 is SGHVS and CDR2 is FQNEAQ. V was pared by 2 bases and J by 0 bases, with 13 bases between. This CDR3 spans 17 amino acids. For the CDR3, the DNA is TGTGCCAGCAGCTTATACGACCCCTTCGCAACTAATGAAAAACTGTTTTTT. Protein product: CASSLYDPFATNEKLFF.

This chain joins TRBV10-3 and TRBJ2-7; no firm D call. The CDR3 runs 15 residues. The V gene lost 2 bases and the J gene lost 0 bases, with 11 bases spanning the gap. In germline, CDR1 is ENHRY, CDR2 SYGVKD. DNA for the CDR3: TGTGCCATCAGTGAGCATCTAGAACGCTCCTACGAGCAGTACTTC. This codes for CAISEHLERSYEQYF.

The chain links TRBV28 to TRBJ2-1; a weak D match, TRBD1 (6 bases). Germline V gene data show CDR1 as MDHEN and CDR2 as SYDVKM. This CDR3 spans 14 amino acids. The V gene lost 6 bases and the J gene lost 10 bases, with 19 bases spanning the gap. The CDR3 DNA reads TGTGCCAGCAGCGCCCCGGCACAGGGCGGGGAGCAGTTCTTC. It translates to CASSAPAQGGEQFF.

This sequence joins TRBV6-1 and TRBJ1-5; D possibly corresponds to TRBD1 (5 bases). The germline V gene has CDR1 MNHNS and CDR2 SASEGT. The CDR3 extends over 19 amino acids. V lost 2 bases to trimming and J lost 3 bases, with 23 bases between them. DNA of the CDR3: TGTGCCAGCAGTGAAAAGAAAGGCACGGGGGTGGGTCTCAATCAGCCCCAGCATTTT. It encodes CASSEKKGTGVGLNQPQHF.

V usage is TRBV27 and J usage is TRBJ2-7; TRBD2 aligns across 13 bases. Germline CDR1 MNHEY, CDR2 SMNVEV (reference sequence). The J segment lost 12 bases and the V segment lost 5 bases, leaving 7 bases of the junction unmatched. The CDR3 runs to 13 residues. CDR3: CASSPGLAGEVYF. Here the CDR3 DNA reads TGTGCCAGCAGTCCCGGACTAGCGGGAGAAGTGTACTTC.